This T cell receptor beta chain was captured by sequencing in a study of blood T cells in healthy people across ages. For the second PCR, which ran for about 6 to 11 cycles, a sample-barcoded 5' primer and a J-beta primer mix were used. TCRdb used MiXCR to reprocess the 5' RACE reads, holding one entry per CDR3 protein. The sample yields around 800,000 distinct CDR3 sequences, about 26% seen once. Trimming removed 0 bases from V and 0 bases from J, with 12 bases in between. CDR1 is DFQATT and CDR2 is SNEGSKA in the germline V gene (reference sequence). The CDR3 contains 15 residues. These same records also appear under a second study, on T cells of mothers and their children.

This receptor was identified in a boy younger than 18 in good health. Sequenced: blood. The V call is TRBV20-1, the J call TRBJ2-7; tentatively, D is TRBD2 (5 bases). The CDR3: CSARDKRQVSYEQYF. As DNA, the CDR3 is TGCAGTGCTAGAGATAAGCGGCAGGTCTCCTACGAGCAGTACTTC.